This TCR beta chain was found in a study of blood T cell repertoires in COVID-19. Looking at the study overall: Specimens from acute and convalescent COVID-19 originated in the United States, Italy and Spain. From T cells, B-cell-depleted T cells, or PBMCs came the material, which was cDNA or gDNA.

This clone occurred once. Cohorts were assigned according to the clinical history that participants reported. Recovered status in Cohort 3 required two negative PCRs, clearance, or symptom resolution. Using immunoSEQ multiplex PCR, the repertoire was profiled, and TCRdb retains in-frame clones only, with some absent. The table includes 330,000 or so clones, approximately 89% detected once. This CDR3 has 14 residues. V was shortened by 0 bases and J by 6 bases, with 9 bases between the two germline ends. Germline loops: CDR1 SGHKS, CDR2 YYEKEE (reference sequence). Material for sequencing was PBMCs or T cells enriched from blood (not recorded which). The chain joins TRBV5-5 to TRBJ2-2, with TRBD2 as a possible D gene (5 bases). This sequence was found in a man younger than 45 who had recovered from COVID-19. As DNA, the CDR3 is TGTGCCAGCAGCTTGGGTTTGGGAGCCGGGGAGCTGTTTTTT. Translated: CASSLGLGAGELFF.